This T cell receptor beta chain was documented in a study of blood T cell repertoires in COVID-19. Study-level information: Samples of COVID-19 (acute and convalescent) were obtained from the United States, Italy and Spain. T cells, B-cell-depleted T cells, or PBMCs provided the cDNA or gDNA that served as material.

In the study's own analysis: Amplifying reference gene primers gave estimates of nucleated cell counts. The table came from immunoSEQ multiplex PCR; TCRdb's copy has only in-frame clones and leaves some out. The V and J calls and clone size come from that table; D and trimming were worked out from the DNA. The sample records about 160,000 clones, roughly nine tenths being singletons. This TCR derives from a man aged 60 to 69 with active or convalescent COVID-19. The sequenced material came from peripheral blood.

In nucleotides, the CDR3 is TGTGCCAGCAGCCCCCTAGACAGGGATCGCACTGAAGCTTTCTTT. Residues: CASSPLDRDRTEAFF. The chain joins TRBV11-2 to TRBJ1-1, with 7 nucleotides matching TRBD1. The CDR3 covers 15 residues. V shed 5 bases and J 4 bases; nucleotides not matched to a gene: 10. CDR1 SGHAT and CDR2 FQNNGV come from the germline V gene.